This passage covers 8 T cell receptor beta chains from one sample sequenced in a study of T cell repertoires in cytomegalovirus infection. Each CDR3 protein is one row after TCRdb ran MiXCR on the reads. The sample includes 400,000 or so distinct CDR3 sequences, about a sixth of them seen just once. Sequenced: PBMCs. The receptors were gathered from a human donor in good health (CMV status not recorded). Some clones in this sample may be carry-over from other donors' samples.

V gene TRBV5-1 combines with J gene TRBJ2-7, with 7 positions matching TRBD1. Germline V gene sequence: CDR1 SGHRS, CDR2 YFSETQ. The CDR3 has 17 residues. Germline trimming cut 0 bases from V and 0 bases from J; bases unmatched to any gene: 9. CDR3 nucleotides: TGCGCCAGCAGCTTGGGTGGGACAGCGAAATTCTCCTACGAGCAGTACTTC. It yields the protein CASSLGGTAKFSYEQYF.

This CDR3 is CSASRVGGGNEQFF. As DNA, the CDR3 is TGCAGTGCAAGCCGTGTGGGGGGGGGTAATGAGCAGTTCTTC. The chain links TRBV20-1 to TRBJ2-1, with 7 positions matching TRBD2. This CDR3 comprises 14 residues. Germline values: CDR1 DFQATT, CDR2 SNEGSKA (reference sequence). Trimming removed 6 bases from V and 7 bases from J; junction bases left unmatched: 12.

Note on this clonotype: A much larger clone differs from this one at a single base, so this may be a read error. This likely comes from a read error, as the CDR3 has no conserved phenylalanine or tryptophan at its end. The CDR3 sequence is CASSLTGRETEAFL. CDR3 DNA sequence: TGTGCCAGCAGTTTGACCGGGCGTGAGACTGAAGCTTTCTTA. This chain connects TRBV28 to TRBJ1-1; D is unresolved. Per the germline V gene, CDR1 is MDHEN and CDR2 is SYDVKM. V lost 3 bases and J lost 5, with 13 bases in between. This CDR3 contains 14 residues.

Many counts were recorded for this clonotype. CDR3: CASSFGGTANYGYTF. The CDR3 DNA follows: TGTGCCAGCAGTTTTGGAGGGACAGCTAACTATGGCTACACCTTC. The chain employs TRBV28 and TRBJ1-2, with TRBD1 matching over 7 bases. This CDR3 has 15 residues. CDR1 MDHEN and CDR2 SYDVKM come from the germline V gene. With 3 bases clipped from V and 0 bases from J, the junction kept 4 bases outside the gene matches.

The genes are TRBV6-6 and TRBJ2-5; D unresolved. Trimming removed 7 bases from V and 5 bases from J, with 11 bases in between. The CDR3 contains 12 residues. CDR1 MNHNY and CDR2 SVGAGI come from the germline V gene (reference sequence). CDR3 loop: CASKTVLETQYF. As DNA, the CDR3 is TGTGCCAGCAAGACGGTTTTGGAGACCCAGTACTTC.

The chain has TRBV29-1 and TRBJ2-3, with D possibly being TRBD2 (7 bases). V was pared by 5 bases and J by 0 bases, with 12 bases between. The CDR3 extends over 14 amino acids. CDR1 and CDR2 from the germline V gene are SQVTM and ANQGSEA. CDR3 loop: CSVRGGLSTDTQYF. The CDR3, as DNA: TGCAGCGTTAGGGGGGGGCTTAGCACAGATACGCAGTATTTT.

This clonotype was seen a few times. The chain employs TRBV11-2 and TRBJ2-7; possibly TRBD2 for D (6 bases). From germline, CDR1 is SGHAT and CDR2 FQNNGV. There are 14 residues in the CDR3. V dropped 5 bases and J dropped 3 bases, with 14 bases sitting between them. CDR3 sequence: CASSPTTGGYEQYF. The CDR3 DNA sequence: TGTGCCAGCAGCCCAACAACCGGGGGCTACGAGCAGTACTTC. Drawing the rest from reference TRBV11-2 and TRBJ2-7, the complete variable domain is EAGVAQSPRYKIIEKRQSVAFWCNPISGHATLYWYQQILGQGPKLLIQFQNNGVVDDSQLPKDRFSAERLKGVDSTLKIQPAKLEDSAVYLCASSPTTGGYEQYFGPGTRLTVT.

The V gene is TRBV9, the J gene TRBJ2-7; 7 nucleotides align to TRBD1. CDR1 and CDR2 from the germline V gene are SGDLS and YYNGEE. The CDR3 has 14 residues. The ends lost 3 bases at V and 2 bases at J; junction bases unmatched: 5. The CDR3 nucleotides read TGTGCCAGCAGCGCCAAGACAGGGACCTACGAGCAGTACTTC. It codes for CASSAKTGTYEQYF.